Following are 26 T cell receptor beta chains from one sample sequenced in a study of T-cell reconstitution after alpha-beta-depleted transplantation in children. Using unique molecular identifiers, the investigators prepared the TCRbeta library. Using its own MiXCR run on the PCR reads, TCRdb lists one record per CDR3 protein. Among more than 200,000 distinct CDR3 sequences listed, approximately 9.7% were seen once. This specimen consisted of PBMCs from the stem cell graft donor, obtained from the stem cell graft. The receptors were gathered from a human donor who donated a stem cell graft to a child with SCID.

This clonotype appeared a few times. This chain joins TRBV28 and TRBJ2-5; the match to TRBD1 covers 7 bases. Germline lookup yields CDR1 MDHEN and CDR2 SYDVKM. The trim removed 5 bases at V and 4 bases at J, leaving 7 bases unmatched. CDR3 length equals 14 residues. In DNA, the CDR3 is TGTGCCAGCAGTCAAGGGGGCTGGGGAGAGACCCAGTACTTC. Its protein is CASSQGGWGETQYF.

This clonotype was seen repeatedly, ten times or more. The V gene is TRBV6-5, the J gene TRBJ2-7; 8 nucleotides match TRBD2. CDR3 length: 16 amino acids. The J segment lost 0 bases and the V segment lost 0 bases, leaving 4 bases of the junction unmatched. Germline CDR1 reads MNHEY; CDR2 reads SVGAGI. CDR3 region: CASSYSLRGDSYEQYF. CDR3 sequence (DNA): TGTGCCAGCAGTTACTCGTTGCGGGGGGACTCCTACGAGCAGTACTTC.

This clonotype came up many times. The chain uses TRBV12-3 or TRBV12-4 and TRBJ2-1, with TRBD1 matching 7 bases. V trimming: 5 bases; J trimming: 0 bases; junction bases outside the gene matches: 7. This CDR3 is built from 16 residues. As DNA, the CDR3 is TGTGCCAGCAGTCAACATGGGACAGTCTCCTACAATGAGCAGTTCTTC. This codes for CASSQHGTVSYNEQFF.

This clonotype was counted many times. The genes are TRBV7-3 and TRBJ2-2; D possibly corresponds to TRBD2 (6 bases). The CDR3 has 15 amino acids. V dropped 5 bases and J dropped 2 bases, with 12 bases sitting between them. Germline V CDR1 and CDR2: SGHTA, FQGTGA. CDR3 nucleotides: TGTGCCAGCAGCCCCGGGGGAGGAAACACCGGGGAGCTGTTTTTT. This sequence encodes CASSPGGGNTGELFF.

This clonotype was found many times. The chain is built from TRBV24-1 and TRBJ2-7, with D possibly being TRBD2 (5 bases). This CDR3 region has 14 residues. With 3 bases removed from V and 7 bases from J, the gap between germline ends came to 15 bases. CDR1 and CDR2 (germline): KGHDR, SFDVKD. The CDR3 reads CATSDPRTSGEQYF. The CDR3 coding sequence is TGTGCCACCAGTGATCCTCGGACCTCGGGAGAGCAGTACTTC.

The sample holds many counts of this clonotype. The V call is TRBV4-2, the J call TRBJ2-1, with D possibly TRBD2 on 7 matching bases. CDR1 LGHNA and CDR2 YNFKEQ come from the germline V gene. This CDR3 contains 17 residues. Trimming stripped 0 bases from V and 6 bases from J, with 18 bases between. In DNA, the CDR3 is TGTGCCAGCAGCCAAGAATGGGCGGGGGCCCCCGGCAATGAGCAGTTCTTC. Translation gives CASSQEWAGAPGNEQFF.

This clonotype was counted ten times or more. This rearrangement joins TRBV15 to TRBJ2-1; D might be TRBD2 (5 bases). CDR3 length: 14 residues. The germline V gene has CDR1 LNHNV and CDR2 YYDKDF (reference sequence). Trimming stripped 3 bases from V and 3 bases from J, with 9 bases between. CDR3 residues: CATSSKGSYNEQFF. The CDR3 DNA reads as TGTGCCACCAGCAGTAAAGGGAGCTACAATGAGCAGTTCTTC.

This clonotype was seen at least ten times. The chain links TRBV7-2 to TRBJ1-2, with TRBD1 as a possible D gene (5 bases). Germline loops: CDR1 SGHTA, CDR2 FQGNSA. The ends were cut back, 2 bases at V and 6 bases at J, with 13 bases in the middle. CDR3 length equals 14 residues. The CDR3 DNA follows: TGTGCCAGCAGCTTAAACAGGCGCCGGGATGGCTACACCTTC. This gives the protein CASSLNRRRDGYTF.

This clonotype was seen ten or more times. Here the CDR3 reads CASSLNRVIETQYF. For the CDR3, the DNA is TGTGCCAGCAGTCTTAACAGGGTAATTGAGACCCAGTACTTC. The chain is built from TRBV5-6 and TRBJ2-5; D possibly corresponds to TRBD1 (6 bases). Trimming left V 5 bases short and J 5 bases short, with 16 bases between. This CDR3 has 14 residues. Germline CDR1 and CDR2: SGHDT and YYEEEE.

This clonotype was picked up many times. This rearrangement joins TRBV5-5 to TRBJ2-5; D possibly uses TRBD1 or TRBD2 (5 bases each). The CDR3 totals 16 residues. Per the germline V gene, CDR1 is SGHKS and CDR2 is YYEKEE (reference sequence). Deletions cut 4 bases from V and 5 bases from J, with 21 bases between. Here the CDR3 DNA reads TGTGCCAGCAGCCTTTACTCCTTCCGGGACGAGGAGACCCAGTACTTC. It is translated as CASSLYSFRDEETQYF.

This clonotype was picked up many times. As DNA, the CDR3 is TGCAGCGCAGAGACTAATGAAAAACTGTTTTTT. Translation gives CSAETNEKLFF. The gene calls are TRBV29-1 and TRBJ1-4; D unclear. The CDR3 has 11 residues. Germline V gene data show CDR1 as SQVTM and CDR2 as ANQGSEA. Trimming took 7 bases from V and 2 from J, leaving 5 bases between them.

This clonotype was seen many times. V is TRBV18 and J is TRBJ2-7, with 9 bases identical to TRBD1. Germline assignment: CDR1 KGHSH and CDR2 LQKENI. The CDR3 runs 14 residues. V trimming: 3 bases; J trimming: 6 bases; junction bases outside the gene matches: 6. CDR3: CASSPGQGAREQYF. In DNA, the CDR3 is TGTGCCAGCTCACCGGGACAGGGAGCGCGCGAGCAGTACTTC.

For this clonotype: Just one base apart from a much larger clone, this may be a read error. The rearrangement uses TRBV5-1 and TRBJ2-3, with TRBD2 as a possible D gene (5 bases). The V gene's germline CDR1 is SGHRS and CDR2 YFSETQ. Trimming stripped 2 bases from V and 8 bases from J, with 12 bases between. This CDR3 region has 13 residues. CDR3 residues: CASSFPGLSTQYF. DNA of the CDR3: TGCGCCAGCAGCTTCCCTGGACTGTCTACGCAGTATTTT. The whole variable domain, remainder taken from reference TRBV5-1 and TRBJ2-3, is KAGVTQTPRYLIKTRGQQVTLSCSPISGHRSVSWYQQTPGQGLQFLFEYFSETQRNKGNFPGRFSGRQFSNSRSEMNVSTLELGDSALYLCASSFPGLSTQYFGPGTRLTVL.

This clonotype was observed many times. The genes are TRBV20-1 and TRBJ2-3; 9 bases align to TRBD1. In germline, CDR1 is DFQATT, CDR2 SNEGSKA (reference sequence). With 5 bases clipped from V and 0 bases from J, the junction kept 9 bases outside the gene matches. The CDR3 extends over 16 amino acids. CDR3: CSAPAPGQGSTDTQYF. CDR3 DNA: TGCAGTGCTCCCGCGCCGGGACAGGGAAGCACAGATACGCAGTATTTT.

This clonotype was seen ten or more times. The CDR3 here is CAISAGVGTGGSFGEAFF. The CDR3 nucleotides read TGTGCCATCAGTGCGGGTGTAGGGACAGGGGGTTCGTTTGGTGAAGCTTTCTTT. J is TRBJ1-1 and V is TRBV10-3; TRBD1 matches at 11 bases. V lost 4 bases to trimming and J lost 7 bases; unmatched junction nucleotides: 17. The CDR3 loop spans 18 amino acids. Germline V CDR1 and CDR2: ENHRY, SYGVKD.

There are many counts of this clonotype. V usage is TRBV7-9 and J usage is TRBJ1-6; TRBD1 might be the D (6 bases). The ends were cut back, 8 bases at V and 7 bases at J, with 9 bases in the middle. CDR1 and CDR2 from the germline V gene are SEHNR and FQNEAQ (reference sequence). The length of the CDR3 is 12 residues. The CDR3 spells CASRDKNSPLHF. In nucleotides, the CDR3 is TGTGCCAGCCGGGACAAAAATTCACCCCTCCACTTT. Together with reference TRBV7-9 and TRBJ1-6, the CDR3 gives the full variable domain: DTGVSQNPRHKITKRGQNVTFRCDPISEHNRLYWYRQTLGQGPEFLTYFQNEAQLEKSRLLSDRFSAERPKGSFSTLEIQRTEQGDSAMYLCASRDKNSPLHFGNGTRLTVT.

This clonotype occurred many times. The CDR3 sequence is CASSQGGDIYEQYF. The CDR3 nucleotides read TGTGCCAGCAGCCAAGGGGGAGACATCTACGAGCAGTACTTC. This chain connects TRBV4-2 to TRBJ2-7; tentatively, D is TRBD2 (5 bases). Looked up from germline, CDR1 is LGHNA and CDR2 is YNFKEQ. The CDR3 totals 14 residues. Trimming took off 1 base at V and 3 bases at J, with 10 bases between the two ends.

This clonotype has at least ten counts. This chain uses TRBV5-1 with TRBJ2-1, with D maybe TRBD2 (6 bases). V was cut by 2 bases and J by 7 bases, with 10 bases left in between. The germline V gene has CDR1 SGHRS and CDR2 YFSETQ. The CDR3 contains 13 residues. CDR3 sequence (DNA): TGCGCCAGCAGCTTTGCGGGGCAGAATGAGCAGTTCTTC. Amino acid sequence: CASSFAGQNEQFF.

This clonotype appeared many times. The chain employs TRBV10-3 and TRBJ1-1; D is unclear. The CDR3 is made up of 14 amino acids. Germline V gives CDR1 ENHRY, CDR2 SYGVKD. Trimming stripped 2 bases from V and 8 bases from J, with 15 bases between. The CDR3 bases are TGTGCCATCAGTGAGAGTAGGGTCCCGCCCGAAGCTTTCTTT. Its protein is CAISESRVPPEAFF.

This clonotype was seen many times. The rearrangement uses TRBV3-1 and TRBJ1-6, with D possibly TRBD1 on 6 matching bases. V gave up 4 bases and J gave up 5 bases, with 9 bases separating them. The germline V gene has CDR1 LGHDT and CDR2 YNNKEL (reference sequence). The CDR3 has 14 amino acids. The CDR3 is CASSRPGDNSPLHF. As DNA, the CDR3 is TGTGCCAGCAGCCGCCCAGGGGATAATTCACCCCTCCACTTT.

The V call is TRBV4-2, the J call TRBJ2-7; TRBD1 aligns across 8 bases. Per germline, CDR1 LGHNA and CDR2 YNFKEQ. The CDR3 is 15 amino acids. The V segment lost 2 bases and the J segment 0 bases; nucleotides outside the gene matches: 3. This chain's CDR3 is CASSQTTGASYEQYF. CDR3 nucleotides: TGTGCCAGCAGCCAAACGACAGGGGCCTCCTACGAGCAGTACTTC.

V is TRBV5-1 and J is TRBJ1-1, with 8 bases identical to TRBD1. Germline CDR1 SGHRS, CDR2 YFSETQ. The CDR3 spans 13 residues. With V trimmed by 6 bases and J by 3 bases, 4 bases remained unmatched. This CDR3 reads CASILQGDTEAFF. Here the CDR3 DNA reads TGCGCCAGCATCTTACAGGGGGACACTGAAGCTTTCTTT.

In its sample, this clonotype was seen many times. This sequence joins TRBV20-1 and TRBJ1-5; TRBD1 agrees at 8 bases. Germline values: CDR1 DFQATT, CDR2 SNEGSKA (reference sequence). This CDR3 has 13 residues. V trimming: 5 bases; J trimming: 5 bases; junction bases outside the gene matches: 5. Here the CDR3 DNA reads TGCAGTGCTTCTCAGGGGGCACATCAGCCCCAGCATTTT. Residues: CSASQGAHQPQHF.

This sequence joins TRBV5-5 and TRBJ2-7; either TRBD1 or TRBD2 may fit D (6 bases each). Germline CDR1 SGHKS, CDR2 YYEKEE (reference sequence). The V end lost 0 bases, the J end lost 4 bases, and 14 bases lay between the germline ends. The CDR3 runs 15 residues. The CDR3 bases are TGTGCCAGCAGCTTGGTGACGGGGGCTTCATACGAGCAGTACTTC. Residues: CASSLVTGASYEQYF.

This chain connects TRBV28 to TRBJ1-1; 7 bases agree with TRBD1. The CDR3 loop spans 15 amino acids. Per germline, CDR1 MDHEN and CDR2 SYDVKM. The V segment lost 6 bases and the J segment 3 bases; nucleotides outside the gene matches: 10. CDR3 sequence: CASRRKQRGHTEAFF. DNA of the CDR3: TGTGCCAGCAGACGGAAACAAAGGGGGCACACTGAAGCTTTCTTT.

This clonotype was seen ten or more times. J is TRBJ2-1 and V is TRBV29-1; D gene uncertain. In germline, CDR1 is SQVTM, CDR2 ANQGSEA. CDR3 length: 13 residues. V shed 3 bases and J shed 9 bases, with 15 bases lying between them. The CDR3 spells CSVDENIAGEQFF. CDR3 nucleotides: TGCAGCGTTGATGAGAACATAGCAGGTGAGCAGTTCTTC.